This T cell receptor (beta chain) was documented in a study of PD-1 blockade in classical Hodgkin lymphoma. TCRdb's copy holds only in-frame clones and misses some; the assay was immunoSEQ multiplex PCR. The data contain approximately 28,000 clones, more than 60% of them singletons. Each of the patients experienced relapse following autologous stem cell transplantation, and their brentuximab vedotin exposure differed. Thawed PBMCs yielded CD4+ T cells through magnetic negative selection. With V trimmed by 5 bases and J by 3 bases, 6 bases remained unmatched. CDR3 length equals 16 residues. Germline V gene lookup returns CDR1 SEHNR and CDR2 FQNEAQ (reference sequence).

The rearrangement uses TRBV7-9 and TRBJ1-5, with 11 positions matching TRBD1. This receptor was identified in a human donor with classical Hodgkin lymphoma. Material: CD4+ T cells from blood, obtained at baseline. As DNA, the CDR3 is TGTGCCAGCAGCCCTGGGACAGGGGGTTTCAATCAGCCCCAGCATTTT. Its translation is CASSPGTGGFNQPQHF.